The rows below give T cell receptor beta chains drawn from one sample of a study of blood T cell repertoires in COVID-19. Sequencing was performed with immunoSEQ multiplex PCR; in TCRdb, only in-frame clones are kept and a portion is missing. The sample lists some 340,000 clones, 90% occurring once. The specimen sequenced was PBMCs or T cells enriched from blood (not recorded which). These receptors were taken from a woman aged 25 to 45 who had been exposed to COVID-19. Both conserved end residues are part of each CDR3. The D gene is left open where the match is weak. Size is omitted from some rows. Given values are once, few, many or a class for expanded clones.

d_gene	abundance	j_gene	v_gene	CDR3nt	CDR3aa
NA	NA	TRBJ2-1	TRBV19	TGTGCCAGTAGTATCTTCGGCGGGGGCAACAATGAGCAGTTCTTC	CASSIFGGGNNEQFF
TRBD1	NA	TRBJ1-2	TRBV27	TGTGCCAGCAGTCCGTACAGGGGCCGCCTGGACTATGGCTACACCTTC	CASSPYRGRLDYGYTF
TRBD1	NA	TRBJ1-6	TRBV7-2	TGTGCCAGCAGTCCGGGACAGGGTCGGTCACCCCTCCACTTT	CASSPGQGRSPLHF
TRBD1	NA	TRBJ1-2	TRBV27	TGTGCCAGCAGTTTATTTGGGGGACAGGGTTATGGCTACACCTTC	CASSLFGGQGYGYTF
NA	NA	TRBJ1-5	TRBV3-1/TRBV3-2	TGTGCCAGCAGCCAAGGACGGGGACTCAATCAGCCCCAGCATTTT	CASSQGRGLNQPQHF
TRBD1	once	TRBJ1-2	TRBV24-1	TGTGCCACCAGTGAGCAAGACAGGGCCTATGGCTACACCTTC	CATSEQDRAYGYTF
NA	few	TRBJ2-2	TRBV18	TGTGCCAGCTCACCACTAGCGGACACCGGGGAGCTGTTTTTT	CASSPLADTGELFF
NA	NA	TRBJ2-2	TRBV5-1	TGCGCCAGCAGTCGTGCAGAAACCGGGGAGCTGTTTTTT	CASSRAETGELFF
NA	NA	TRBJ2-1	TRBV11-3	TGTGCCAGCAGCTTAAACGCAGGGGCCGGCGACAATGAGCAGTTCTTC	CASSLNAGAGDNEQFF
TRBD1	once	TRBJ1-3	TRBV5-1	TGCGCCAGCAGCCCGGGGGTGTTAGGACAGGGAGTTGTTGCCACCATATATTTT	CASSPGVLGQGVVATIYF
NA	NA	TRBJ1-5	TRBV7-2	TGTGCCAGCAGCTTAGCGTCCGTTAGCAATCAGCCCCAGCATTTT	CASSLASVSNQPQHF
NA	NA	TRBJ1-1	TRBV11-2	TGTGCCAGCAGCTTAGCCACCCAACCCCGGGGCACTGAAGCTTTCTTT	CASSLATQPRGTEAFF
TRBD2	once	TRBJ2-1	TRBV7-8	TGTGCCAGCAGCTTGTTCACTAGCGGGGACAATGAGCAGTTCTTC	CASSLFTSGDNEQFF
TRBD1	NA	TRBJ1-6	TRBV9	TGTGCCAGCAGCGTAGGGGGGACAGGGGGTTCACCCCTCCACTTT	CASSVGGTGGSPLHF
NA	NA	TRBJ1-6	TRBV10-3	TGTGCCATCAGTGATCAGGGTAGGGGTTCACCCCTCCACTTT	CAISDQGRGSPLHF
TRBD1	NA	TRBJ1-5	TRBV6-5	TGTGCTGAAGGGCAGGGGGTAAATCAGCCCCAGCATTTT	CAEGQGVNQPQHF
TRBD1	NA	TRBJ1-1	TRBV19	TGTGCCAGTAGAGGACAGGGGACAATGAACACTGAAGCTTTCTTT	CASRGQGTMNTEAFF
NA	NA	TRBJ1-2	TRBV12-3/TRBV12-4	TGTGCCAGCTGGCGAGGGATTAACTATGGCTACACCTTC	CASWRGINYGYTF
NA	NA	TRBJ2-3	TRBV5-1	TGCGCCAGCAGCTTGGCCCCGGACTTCACAGATACGCAGTATTTT	CASSLAPDFTDTQYF